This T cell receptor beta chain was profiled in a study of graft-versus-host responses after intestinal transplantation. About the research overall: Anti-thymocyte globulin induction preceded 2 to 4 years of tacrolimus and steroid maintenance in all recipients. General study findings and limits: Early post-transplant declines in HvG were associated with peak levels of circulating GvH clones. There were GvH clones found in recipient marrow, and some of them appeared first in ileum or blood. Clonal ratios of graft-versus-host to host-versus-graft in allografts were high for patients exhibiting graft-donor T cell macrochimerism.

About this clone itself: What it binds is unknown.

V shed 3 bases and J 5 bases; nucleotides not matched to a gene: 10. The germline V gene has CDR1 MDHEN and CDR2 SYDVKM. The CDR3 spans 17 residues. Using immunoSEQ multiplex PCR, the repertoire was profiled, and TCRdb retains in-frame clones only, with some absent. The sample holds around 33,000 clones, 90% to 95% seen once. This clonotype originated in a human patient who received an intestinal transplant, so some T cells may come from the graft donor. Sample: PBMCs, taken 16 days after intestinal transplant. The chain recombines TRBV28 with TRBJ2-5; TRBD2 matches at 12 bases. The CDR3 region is CASSFEASGRARETQYF. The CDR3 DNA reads TGTGCCAGCAGTTTTGAGGCTAGCGGGAGGGCCAGGGAGACCCAGTACTTC.